This T cell receptor (beta chain) was profiled in a study of cytomegalovirus exposure and HLA in healthy donors. As concerns this clone: Antigen unknown.

Vbeta (60) and Jbeta (13) primers were used in the PCR. Assay: immunoSEQ multiplex PCR; the TCRdb copy retains only in-frame clones and omits some. This table holds 150,000 to 200,000 clones, around 79% found once. Whole-study findings and limits: Segments of the TCR beta V type were, in most cases, productive about 90% or about 30% of the time in an earlier analysis. Prediction of most subjects' HLA-A and HLA-B alleles by TCR beta sequences was reportedly accurate. Association of a missense DCLRE1C variant with TCR beta V- and J-gene trimming was reported in a later analysis. A later analysis showed HLA-associated TCR beta chains outstripping equally common others in clonal expansion.

Trimming shortened V by 6 bases and J by 0 bases, and 12 bases separated the two germline ends. CDR3 length: 16 residues. Germline CDR1 reads SEHNR; CDR2 reads FQNEAQ (reference sequence). Material: PBMCs. The receptor was isolated from a woman aged 40 to 50 in good health and CMV-seropositive. The chain uses TRBV7-9 and TRBJ2-6, with a possible D match to TRBD1 (5 bases). CDR3 bases: TGTGCCAGCAGGGAACAGGTTTTCTCTGGGGCCAACGTCCTGACTTTC. This encodes CASREQVFSGANVLTF.